Listed below are T cell receptor beta chains from one sample, sequenced in a study of post-analysis software for immune sequencing data. TCRdb re-called the PCR reads with MiXCR, one entry per CDR3 protein. Here the sample spans just over 250,000 distinct CDR3 sequences, 30% to 45% being singletons. The sample comprised blood. The receptors stem from a girl aged 5-17 years with multiple sclerosis. The CDR3 runs from the conserved cysteine through the conserved F or W.

v_call	j_call	cdr3_aa
TRBV7-3	TRBJ2-1	CASSSTPPGQGWDEQFF
TRBV28	TRBJ2-7	CASSPSGVRQYF
TRBV3-1	TRBJ1-2	CASGRQGGNRGYTF
TRBV7-9	TRBJ1-6	CASTPVSNSPPHF
TRBV28	TRBJ1-1	CASRGSRQGATEAFF
TRBV6-5	TRBJ1-4	CASSYSSGNNEKLFF
TRBV6-1	TRBJ1-1	CASRWGRFTEAFF
TRBV24-1	TRBJ2-1	CATSATGTGDNEQFF
TRBV7-3	TRBJ2-3	CASSPLPGIHTQYF
TRBV20-1	TRBJ2-6	CSASRLGSGANVLTF
TRBV7-2	TRBJ1-1	CASSSRQGSAEAFF
TRBV20-1	TRBJ2-1	CSAQPDLNSYNEQFF
TRBV2	TRBJ2-5	CASSEWSGLATETQYF
TRBV6-2/TRBV6-3	TRBJ2-3	CASKNNVLAGNTDTQYF
TRBV12-3/TRBV12-4	NA	CASTDSGASSYNEQYF
TRBV20-1	TRBJ2-5	CSAIQGIPAQYF
TRBV4-2	TRBJ1-2	CASSQEERGTFGYTF
TRBV12-3/TRBV12-4	TRBJ2-1	CASSTGLAGSETQFF
TRBV6-5	TRBJ2-5	CASSYRTSGGETQYF
TRBV5-1	TRBJ1-4	CASSNADGGLNEELFF
TRBV20-1	TRBJ2-1	CSASPPTSGLYNEQFF
TRBV20-1	TRBJ1-3	CSARDTTGAFSGGNTIYF
TRBV20-1	TRBJ2-1	CSASLGGAKFF
TRBV4-1	TRBJ2-7	CASSQDGTQPYEQYF
TRBV29-1	TRBJ2-2	CSGRGNTGELFF
TRBV5-7	TRBJ2-1	CASSQLSSYNEQFF
TRBV11-2	TRBJ1-6	CASSLDPGANSPLHF
TRBV5-1	TRBJ2-7	CASKGDSAYEQYF
TRBV5-4	TRBJ2-1	CASSLASSGSGYNEQFF
TRBV9	TRBJ1-1	CASSVTGSAEAFF
TRBV18	TRBJ2-5	CASSPPRVEETQYF
TRBV12-3/TRBV12-4	TRBJ1-1	CASSRRTGGRSEAFF
TRBV10-3	TRBJ2-1	CAISESLGGRSHEQFF
TRBV9	TRBJ2-5	CASSVAHSQETQYF
TRBV4-1	TRBJ1-5	CASSQTRASGGRSNQPQHF
TRBV29-1	TRBJ2-3	CSCNRGTDTQYF
TRBV29-1	TRBJ1-1	CSALEGTEAFF
TRBV10-3	TRBJ2-2	CAIRLAGVNTGELFF
TRBV2	TRBJ1-4	CASRARTGSVKEKLFF
TRBV29-1	TRBJ2-5	CSVQAGRVGETQYF
TRBV27	TRBJ2-3	CASSLAHRAQNTDTQYF
TRBV20-1	TRBJ1-6	CSARDGGSSYNSPLHF
TRBV11-2	TRBJ1-5	CASSLGKGQGPRQPQHF
TRBV28	TRBJ2-3	CASSGRGKGYTDTQYF
TRBV27	TRBJ2-7	CASSLSTPATSGRAYEQYF
TRBV12-3/TRBV12-4	NA	CASSSSGTGTYEQYF
TRBV27	TRBJ1-1	CASSPTGTANTEAFF
TRBV15	TRBJ2-7	CATSRDLGTSPSYEQYF
TRBV2	TRBJ2-1	CASRTTGSLYNEQFF
TRBV6-5	TRBJ2-5	CASSFSIRETQYF